This is a list of T cell receptor beta chains from one sample in a study of long-term antiretroviral therapy in people with HIV. Only in-frame clones appear in the TCRdb table, and some are missing; sequencing was by immunoSEQ multiplex PCR. Here the sample spans over 10,000 clones, around 77% being singletons. The source was unsorted PBMCs, collected 0.5 years before starting antiretroviral therapy. These TCRs come from a woman aged 40 to 50 with HIV. Both conserved end residues are part of each CDR3. D genes are given only for firm matches.

d_gene	v_gene	j_gene	len	CDR3aa
-	TRBV5-1	TRBJ2-6	17	CASSLAGGISGANVLTF
TRBD1	TRBV30	TRBJ2-7	13	CAWRGQGEYEQYF
-	TRBV30	TRBJ1-2	14	CAGYRGGGSAGYTF
TRBD1	TRBV11-2	TRBJ2-7	15	CASRDDRGFTYEQYF
TRBD2	TRBV6-5	TRBJ2-3	15	CASSRTSGRGDTQYF
-	TRBV2	TRBJ2-1	15	CASSITTGSYNEQFF
TRBD1	TRBV5-1	TRBJ2-7	16	CASSLAGTGDLYEQYF
-	TRBV6-1	TRBJ1-5	12	CASRPGVQPQHF
-	TRBV7-2	TRBJ2-1	16	CASSPGRGGSYNEQFF
TRBD1	TRBV10-3	TRBJ1-2	15	CAISSTGGMDYGYTF
-	TRBV7-9	TRBJ1-1	14	CASSSPGSYTEAFF
TRBD2	TRBV4-3	TRBJ2-1	16	CASSQAASGPYNEQFF
TRBD2	TRBV11-2	TRBJ2-3	15	CASSSLAGGTDTQYF
-	TRBV4-2	TRBJ1-1	18	CASSQDDEQFPRNTEAFF
TRBD1	TRBV15	TRBJ1-4	15	CATSRHQGGSEKLFF
TRBD1	TRBV30	TRBJ1-2	15	CARSGGGHSSGGYTF
-	TRBV19	TRBJ1-1	18	CASSMGQYAPTVRTEAFF
-	TRBV11-3	TRBJ1-1	15	CASSSSFAWGYEAFF
-	TRBV9	TRBJ2-1	15	CASGGKVGAYNEQFF
TRBD2	TRBV7-2	TRBJ2-1	15	CASSLAGDSYNEQFF
-	TRBV30	TRBJ1-2	12	CAWSGQKQGYTF
-	TRBV29-1	TRBJ2-2	14	CSVVPGLSTGELFF
-	TRBV30	TRBJ2-2	15	CAWSARTKGTGELFF
TRBD1	TRBV9	TRBJ1-2	16	CASSAATGTGGYGYTF
TRBD1	TRBV6-6	TRBJ1-1	14	CASSVGTGSTEAFF
-	TRBV20-1	TRBJ2-7	11	CSASATYEQYF
-	TRBV27	TRBJ2-7	14	CASSLKGQYYEQYF
-	TRBV7-9	TRBJ2-7	19	CASSPREGYGISSPYEQYF
TRBD2	TRBV30	TRBJ2-1	15	CAWTPIRSRGGEQFF
-	TRBV2	TRBJ2-3	16	CASRPGTNPSRDTQYF
TRBD2	TRBV11-3	TRBJ2-3	15	CASSSSGSSTDTQYF
-	TRBV13	TRBJ1-1	14	CASSSGRMNTEAFF
TRBD2	TRBV5-1	TRBJ2-3	16	CASSLVAGSSTDTQYF
-	TRBV15	TRBJ1-5	13	CATAPGGGQPQHF
TRBD1	TRBV19	TRBJ1-2	12	CASSQGAEGYTF
-	TRBV6-5	TRBJ2-7	14	CASSYGRGGYEQYF
-	TRBV4-3	TRBJ2-1	15	CASSPQGPSYNEQFF
TRBD1	TRBV2	TRBJ1-5	14	CASRRDSSNQPQHF
-	TRBV4-2	TRBJ1-2	16	CASSQAQRVTSTRYTF
-	TRBV7-2	TRBJ2-1	15	CASSFQWGSHNEQFF
-	TRBV9	TRBJ2-5	16	CASSVGLFSGEETQYF
-	TRBV19	TRBJ2-3	14	CASSTSGPTDTQYF
TRBD1	TRBV27	TRBJ2-3	15	CASSLWTGVADTQYF
-	TRBV6-5	TRBJ1-5	15	CASSVRQTSNQPQHF
-	TRBV30	TRBJ1-5	13	CAWTRAPNQPQHF
-	TRBV27	TRBJ1-5	15	CASSLSSGSNQPQHF
-	TRBV28	TRBJ2-7	12	CASSLSPDEQYF
-	TRBV4-2	TRBJ2-2	16	CASSPGTIANTGELFF
-	TRBV18	TRBJ1-3	16	CASSPPWINSGNTIYF
-	TRBV11-2	TRBJ1-5	15	CASSSQADSNQPQHF
-	TRBV30	TRBJ1-1	13	CAWSVTKNTEAFF